This T cell receptor beta chain was identified in a study of control samples from healthy donors and cancer patients. The table came from immunoSEQ multiplex PCR; TCRdb's copy has only in-frame clones and leaves some out. The table has over 150,000 clones, around 94% seen once. Germline CDR1 is SGHNT and CDR2 is YYREEE (reference sequence). V lost 2 bases and J 5 bases, leaving 11 bases between the germline ends. The CDR3 consists of 13 residues. The chain links TRBV5-4 to TRBJ2-7; D is ambiguous. Sequencing was carried out using blood. This clonotype was sampled from a woman aged 18-30 years in good health. CDR3 region: CASSFRGLHEQYF. The CDR3 DNA sequence: TGTGCCAGCAGCTTTCGAGGCCTGCACGAGCAGTACTTC. The full variable domain, rest sourced from reference TRBV5-4 and TRBJ2-7, is ETGVTQSPTHLIKTRGQQVTLRCSSQSGHNTVSWYQQALGQGPQFIFQYYREEENGRGNFPPRFSGLQFPNYSSELNVNALELDDSALYLCASSFRGLHEQYFGPGTRLTVT.